This entry lists 12 T cell receptor beta chains sequenced from one sample in a study of vaccination effects on CD4 cells after COVID-19. Some clones are missing from TCRdb's copy, which holds only in-frame ones; the method was immunoSEQ multiplex PCR. The sample lists approximately 74,000 clones, roughly 74% occurring once. Their antigens are not known. Antigen-specific CD4+ T cells were first expanded with viral peptide pools by the ViraFEST assay and only then sequenced. When less than 13 days of culture had elapsed, CD4+ T cells were isolated. Recipients of the vaccine had no prior SARS-CoV-2 infection and negative nucleocapsid antibodies. This material consisted of CD4+ T cells from PBMCs cultured with HCoV-NL63 spike peptides, taken before COVID-19 vaccination. Receptors were obtained from a human donor who received a COVID-19 vaccine.

This clone appeared a few times. The chain uses TRBV5-8 and TRBJ2-7, with 8 bases lining up with TRBD1. Looked up from germline, CDR1 is SGHTS and CDR2 is YDEGEE. The CDR3 spans 14 residues. After removal of 4 bases from V and 3 bases from J, the junction contained 6 bases not matched to a gene. For the CDR3, the DNA is TGTGCCAGCAGCACTAAGACAGGGGACTACGAGCAGTACGTC. Translated: CASSTKTGDYEQYV.

The chain uses TRBV29-1 and TRBJ1-5; a possible D gene is TRBD1 (5 bases). The CDR3 extends over 12 amino acids. The V end lost 7 bases, the J end lost 3 bases, and 10 bases lay between the germline ends. The V gene's germline CDR1 is SQVTM and CDR2 ANQGSEA. The CDR3 sequence: CSARDPNQPQHF. CDR3 DNA: TGCAGCGCCCGGGACCCCAATCAGCCCCAGCATTTT.

V is TRBV20-1 and J is TRBJ2-1; tentative D call: TRBD2 (5 bases). The CDR3 runs to 9 residues. Germline-derived CDR1 and CDR2 are DFQATT and SNEGSKA (reference sequence). This chain's CDR3 is CRGGGEQFF. The CDR3 DNA follows: TGCAGAGGAGGTGGTGAGCAGTTCTTC.

This chain uses TRBV3-1 (or the pseudogene TRBV3-2) with TRBJ1-3; possible D gene TRBD1, 5 bases. The CDR3 totals 16 residues. V was cut by 0 bases and J by 4 bases, with 13 bases left in between. Per germline, CDR1 LGHDT and CDR2 YNNKEL (reference sequence). Written as DNA, the CDR3 is TGTGCCAGCAGCCAAGATTTGACGGGGCCCGGAAACACCATATATTTT. Translating it yields CASSQDLTGPGNTIYF.

CDR3 in amino acids: CASSPPKGGSYEQYV. CDR3 nucleotides: TGTGCCAGCAGCCCACCAAAGGGGGGTTCCTACGAGCAGTACGTC. The chain couples TRBV9 to TRBJ2-7; either TRBD1 or TRBD2 may fit D (6 bases each). V was trimmed by 4 bases and J by 1 base, leaving 15 bases between them. The CDR3 runs to 15 residues. Germline V gives CDR1 SGDLS, CDR2 YYNGEE.

This clone was recorded once. The V gene is TRBV6-2 or TRBV6-3, the J gene TRBJ1-6; D uncertain. There are 17 residues in the CDR3. Looked up from germline, CDR1 is MNHEY and CDR2 is SVGEGT. Trimming removed 5 bases from V and 5 bases from J, with 19 bases in between. This chain's CDR3 is CASSPRDVGLNNSPLHF. CDR3 sequence (DNA): TGTGCCAGCAGTCCACGGGATGTCGGCCTTAATAATTCACCCCTCCACTTT.

The chain links TRBV2 to TRBJ1-1; D is unclear. CDR1 and CDR2 (germline): SNHLY, FYNNEI. The CDR3 contains 13 residues. With 3 bases removed from V and 3 bases from J, the gap between germline ends came to 8 bases. DNA of the CDR3: TGTGCCAGCAGTGACCTGGGTTACACTGAAGCTTTCTTT. Translated, it gives CASSDLGYTEAFF.

This clone appeared a few times. J is TRBJ1-5 and V is TRBV24-1, with D maybe TRBD1 (5 bases). Germline V gives CDR1 KGHDR, CDR2 SFDVKD. The CDR3 runs 12 residues. Trimming took off 9 bases at V and 8 bases at J, with 13 bases between the two ends. For the CDR3, the DNA is TGTGCCACCGGGGATGGACATAAGCCCCAGCATTTT. It encodes CATGDGHKPQHF.

This clone was detected once. Other DNA sequences in this specimen translate into the identical CDR3. The chain couples TRBV5-1 to TRBJ2-5; D remains unclear. V was trimmed by 0 bases and J by 1 base, leaving 7 bases between them. The CDR3 spans 14 residues. Germline CDR1 and CDR2: SGHRS and YFSETQ. The CDR3 loop is CASSLGRTQETQYF. The DNA of the CDR3 is TGCGCCAGCAGCTTGGGCCGGACCCAAGAGACCCAGTACTTC. Looking up the rest from reference TRBV5-1 and TRBJ2-5 gives the full variable domain: KAGVTQTPRYLIKTRGQQVTLSCSPISGHRSVSWYQQTPGQGLQFLFEYFSETQRNKGNFPGRFSGRQFSNSRSEMNVSTLELGDSALYLCASSLGRTQETQYFGPGTRLLVL.

V is TRBV2 and J is TRBJ1-3; TRBD1 matches 9 bases. CDR1 is SNHLY and CDR2 is FYNNEI in the germline V gene. J was trimmed by 0 bases and V by 4 bases; bases with no gene match: 10. The CDR3 has 18 residues. The CDR3 DNA is TGTGCCAGCAGTGGACAGGGGGTAGAGATAAGCTCTGGAAACACCATATATTTT. This codes for CASSGQGVEISSGNTIYF.

CDR3 DNA: TGCGCCAGCAGCCTGGGCTCAGGCAAAAACATTCAGTACTTC. This sequence encodes CASSLGSGKNIQYF. V and J are TRBV5-1 and TRBJ2-4, with D unclear. This CDR3 is built from 14 residues. Between the trimmed V and J ends, which lost 4 bases and 3 bases, there was a span of 11 bases. Per germline, CDR1 SGHRS and CDR2 YFSETQ.

The V gene is TRBV12-3 or TRBV12-4, the J gene TRBJ2-5; 8 bases are a match to TRBD2. This CDR3 has 13 residues. V lost 7 bases to trimming and J lost 2 bases; unmatched junction nucleotides: 3. The CDR3 coding sequence is TGTGCCAGCACCCGGGGGGGGCAAGAGACCCAGTACTTC. It encodes CASTRGGQETQYF.